The 29 T cell receptor beta chains presented below share a single source sample, sequenced in a study of cytomegalovirus exposure and HLA in healthy donors. PCR used 60 Vbeta primers and 13 Jbeta primers. Method: immunoSEQ multiplex PCR; TCRdb's copy keeps in-frame clones and lacks some. The top ten hold 0.85% to 1% of the sample, which has some 150,000 clones, approximately 88% seen once. The material sequenced was PBMCs. The receptors originated from a woman in her 30s in good health and CMV-seronegative.

This chain connects TRBV5-1 to TRBJ1-4, with D possibly being TRBD1 (5 bases). V gave up 0 bases and J gave up 8 bases, with 17 bases separating them. Germline-derived CDR1 and CDR2 are SGHRS and YFSETQ. CDR3 size: 16 residues. Written as DNA, the CDR3 is TGCGCCAGCAGCTTGGGGGGCCGGGGAGGAAGCGAAAAACTGTTTTTT. It specifies CASSLGGRGGSEKLFF.

The chain carries TRBV5-4 and TRBJ2-7; D call uncertain. CDR1 SGHNT and CDR2 YYREEE come from the germline V gene (reference sequence). CDR3 length: 13 residues. Trimming took off 2 bases at V and 0 bases at J, with 6 bases between the two ends. CDR3 residues: CASSFSSSYEQYF. The CDR3 bases are TGTGCCAGCAGCTTTAGTAGCTCCTACGAGCAGTACTTC.

The chain links TRBV6-5 to TRBJ2-3; D unclear. The CDR3 loop spans 14 amino acids. Trimming removed 8 bases from V and 2 bases from J, with 14 bases in between. Per germline, CDR1 MNHEY and CDR2 SVGAGI. The CDR3 DNA sequence: TGTGCCAGCCGACCCCCTACTAACACAGATACGCAGTATTTT. The encoded protein is CASRPPTNTDTQYF.

This clone was counted a single time. J is TRBJ2-3 and V is TRBV7-7, with TRBD2 identical over 10 bases. Losses at the gene ends were 5 bases for V and 2 bases for J; bases not matched to a gene: 4. The CDR3 length is 15 residues. CDR1 is SSHAT, CDR2 FNYEAQ, per germline (reference sequence). CDR3: CASSLSGGATDTQYF. CDR3 nucleotide sequence: TGTGCCAGCAGCCTGAGCGGGGGGGCCACAGATACGCAGTATTTT.

V usage is TRBV5-1 and J usage is TRBJ2-5; 7 positions match TRBD2. Germline loops: CDR1 SGHRS, CDR2 YFSETQ. The CDR3 totals 15 residues. Trimming took 4 bases from V and 5 from J; bases not matched to a gene: 11. The CDR3: CASSPGVAGAETQYF. CDR3 bases: TGCGCCAGCAGCCCGGGTGTCGCGGGAGCGGAGACCCAGTACTTC.

This rearrangement joins TRBV5-6 to TRBJ2-3; 11 positions agree with TRBD2. The CDR3 is 17 amino acids. Germline trimming cut 4 bases from V and 5 bases from J; bases unmatched to any gene: 12. Germline V lookup: CDR1 SGHDT, CDR2 YYEEEE. The CDR3 region has the DNA TGTGCCAGCAGCCCAAACCTACTAGCGGGAGTGAGAGATACGCAGTATTTT. Its protein product is CASSPNLLAGVRDTQYF.

V is TRBV5-1 and J is TRBJ1-3; 7 bases line up with TRBD1. The CDR3 spans 14 residues. Germline CDR1 SGHRS, CDR2 YFSETQ. With V trimmed by 3 bases and J by 2 bases, 2 bases remained unmatched. The CDR3 sequence is CASSSGQAGNTIYF. Here the CDR3 DNA reads TGCGCCAGCAGCTCCGGACAGGCTGGAAACACCATATATTTT.

The V call is TRBV4-1, the J call TRBJ1-1, with D perhaps TRBD1 (6 bases). V was trimmed by 1 base and J by 1 base, leaving 10 bases between them. The germline CDR1 and CDR2 sequences are MGHRA and YSYEKL. The CDR3 loop spans 15 amino acids. This CDR3 is CASSQGLGGNTEAFF. The CDR3 nucleotides read TGCGCCAGCAGCCAAGGCCTAGGGGGGAACACTGAAGCTTTCTTT.

This clone was found once. The chain links TRBV7-3 to TRBJ1-1; D is possibly TRBD1 (6 bases). Germline V gene data show CDR1 as SGHTA and CDR2 as FQGTGA. This CDR3 is 14 amino acids long. The V gene lost 6 bases and the J gene lost 1 base, with 12 bases spanning the gap. This CDR3 reads CASSPGHENTEAFF. In DNA, the CDR3 is TGTGCCAGCAGTCCGGGACACGAGAACACTGAAGCTTTCTTT.

The chain combines TRBV7-2 with TRBJ2-5, with D unclear. Germline-derived CDR1 and CDR2 are SGHTA and FQGNSA. Trimming removed 1 base at V and 9 bases at J, with 18 bases between. The CDR3 has 15 amino acids. CDR3 in amino acids: CASSLVSRTTEAQYF. DNA for the CDR3: TGTGCCAGCAGCTTAGTGAGTAGAACTACGGAAGCCCAGTACTTC.

This clone was observed a single time. This sequence joins TRBV5-5 and TRBJ1-1; D perhaps matches TRBD1 (5 bases). Germline V gives CDR1 SGHKS, CDR2 YYEKEE (reference sequence). Trimming shortened V by 2 bases and J by 1 base, and 24 bases separated the two germline ends. The CDR3 contains 19 residues. The CDR3 loop is CASSLKGSYSTGQNTEAFF. CDR3 DNA: TGTGCCAGCAGCTTAAAAGGTTCGTACTCCACAGGCCAGAACACTGAAGCTTTCTTT.

This clone was seen a single time. This chain joins TRBV19 and TRBJ1-5, with 7 bases lining up with TRBD1. The V gene's germline CDR1 is LNHDA and CDR2 SQIVND (reference sequence). The CDR3 length is 16 residues. J lost 3 bases, V lost 5 bases, and 10 bases had no gene match. CDR3 sequence reads: CASSSRQGRFNQPQHF. The DNA of the CDR3 is TGTGCCAGTAGTTCCCGACAGGGCCGCTTCAATCAGCCCCAGCATTTT.

The rearrangement uses TRBV5-1 and TRBJ1-2, with 8 bases lining up with TRBD1. The CDR3 runs to 14 residues. Unmatched junction bases numbered 7, after V lost 1 base and J lost 8 bases. Germline assignment: CDR1 SGHRS and CDR2 YFSETQ. The CDR3 here is CASSLMTGEDGYTF. The CDR3 DNA is TGCGCCAGCAGCTTGATGACAGGGGAAGACGGCTACACCTTC.

This rearrangement joins TRBV5-1 to TRBJ2-1, with 10 bases identical to TRBD1. V was pared by 2 bases and J by 8 bases, with 7 bases of the junction left unmatched. This CDR3 is 15 amino acids long. Germline assignment: CDR1 SGHRS and CDR2 YFSETQ. DNA of the CDR3: TGCGCCAGCAGCTTCCGGGACAGGGGAGATGATGAGCAGTTCTTC. It specifies CASSFRDRGDDEQFF.

The rearrangement joins TRBV9 to TRBJ2-1; possible D gene TRBD2, 6 bases. The germline V gene encodes CDR1 SGDLS and CDR2 YYNGEE. The V end lost 3 bases, the J end lost 4 bases, and 14 bases lay between the germline ends. The CDR3 covers 15 residues. DNA for the CDR3: TGTGCCAGCAGCGCGGGACTGCTCCTATACAATGAGCAGTTCTTC. Translated, it gives CASSAGLLLYNEQFF.

This clone was picked up a small number of times. This chain uses TRBV10-3 with TRBJ1-1; D uncertain. There are 13 residues in the CDR3. V lost 2 bases and J lost 1, with 5 bases in between. Germline V gene lookup returns CDR1 ENHRY and CDR2 SYGVKD. As DNA, the CDR3 is TGTGCCATCAGTGAGGTCCGGAACACTGAAGCTTTCTTT. Translated, it gives CAISEVRNTEAFF.

The chain recombines TRBV11-2 with TRBJ1-1; no clear D gene. Germline CDR1 reads SGHAT; CDR2 reads FQNNGV. The V end lost 5 bases, the J end lost 3 bases, and 16 bases lay between the germline ends. The CDR3 covers 15 residues. This chain's CDR3 is CASSPRPGWDTEAFF. Here the CDR3 DNA reads TGTGCCAGCAGCCCTAGGCCCGGGTGGGACACTGAAGCTTTCTTT. The full variable domain, its missing parts supplied by reference TRBV11-2 and TRBJ1-1, is EAGVAQSPRYKIIEKRQSVAFWCNPISGHATLYWYQQILGQGPKLLIQFQNNGVVDDSQLPKDRFSAERLKGVDSTLKIQPAKLEDSAVYLCASSPRPGWDTEAFFGQGTRLTVV.

In the case of this clone: The sample holds other DNA sequences that translate to the same CDR3. The chain recombines TRBV6-5 with TRBJ2-2; D is possibly TRBD2 (6 bases). The CDR3 sequence is 14 residues long. Germline V gives CDR1 MNHEY, CDR2 SVGAGI. The germline V and J ends were trimmed by 0 bases and 4 bases, with 6 bases remaining between them. The CDR3 DNA follows: TGTGCCAGCAGTTACTCGCGGGGCACCGGGGAGCTGTTTTTT. Its protein is CASSYSRGTGELFF.

In this sample, this clone turned up once. The chain carries TRBV19 and TRBJ2-5, with D perhaps TRBD1 (6 bases). This CDR3 is 14 amino acids long. The V gene lost 6 bases and the J gene lost 5 bases, with 16 bases spanning the gap. CDR1 and CDR2 from the germline V gene are LNHDA and SQIVND (reference sequence). CDR3 sequence (DNA): TGTGCCAGTAGCCCAAGGGGGAGAGGGGAGACCCAGTACTTC. This translates into CASSPRGRGETQYF.

The genes are TRBV7-6 and TRBJ2-2, with 8 bases identical to TRBD1. There are 17 residues in the CDR3. Germline V gene sequence: CDR1 SGHVS, CDR2 FNYEAQ. The J segment lost 6 bases and the V segment lost 1 base, leaving 10 bases of the junction unmatched. CDR3 in DNA: TGTGCCAGCAGCTTAGAACCAGGGGGCGCCGCCGCCGGGGAGCTGTTTTTT. Translating it yields CASSLEPGGAAAGELFF.

The chain joins TRBV5-1 to TRBJ1-5; 10 bases line up with TRBD1. Germline V CDR1 and CDR2: SGHRS, YFSETQ. Losses at the gene ends were 3 bases for V and 4 bases for J; bases not matched to a gene: 7. This CDR3 comprises 16 residues. The CDR3 sequence is CASSSGTGASNQPQHF. Written as DNA, the CDR3 is TGCGCCAGCAGCTCCGGGACAGGGGCATCTAATCAGCCCCAGCATTTT.

The genes are TRBV25-1 and TRBJ2-1, with D maybe TRBD1 (5 bases). CDR1 and CDR2 from the germline V gene are MGHDK and SYGVNS. With 1 base removed from V and 0 bases from J, the gap between germline ends came to 13 bases. The CDR3 is made up of 17 amino acids. CDR3 region: CASSESRAPNSYNEQFF. The CDR3 DNA is TGTGCCAGCAGTGAATCCAGGGCGCCCAACTCCTACAATGAGCAGTTCTTC.

The J gene is TRBJ1-5, the V gene TRBV28, with 9 bases lining up with TRBD1. Germline V lookup: CDR1 MDHEN, CDR2 SYDVKM. The V segment lost 6 bases and the J segment 3 bases; nucleotides outside the gene matches: 6. The CDR3 totals 15 residues. CDR3 protein: CASSLTGGTNQPQHF. In DNA form, the CDR3 reads TGTGCCAGCAGCCTAACAGGGGGCACCAATCAGCCCCAGCATTTT.

V is TRBV29-1 and J is TRBJ2-3, with 7 bases identical to TRBD1. The CDR3 covers 13 residues. Germline trimming cut 4 bases from V and 4 bases from J; bases unmatched to any gene: 5. Germline V gene lookup returns CDR1 SQVTM and CDR2 ANQGSEA. The CDR3 protein is CSVGQGNSDTQYF. The CDR3 DNA is TGCAGCGTTGGACAGGGCAATTCAGATACGCAGTATTTT.

This chain links TRBV6-6 with TRBJ2-5; no clear D gene. The CDR3 has 15 residues. Looked up from germline, CDR1 is MNHNY and CDR2 is SVGAGI (reference sequence). V was shortened by 6 bases and J by 5 bases, with 19 bases between the two germline ends. CDR3 sequence: CASSYLGSRWETQYF. In DNA, the CDR3 is TGTGCCAGCAGCTACCTGGGCAGCCGATGGGAGACCCAGTACTTC.

This sequence joins TRBV27 and TRBJ1-5; 8 nucleotides agree with TRBD1. The trim removed 8 bases at V and 4 bases at J, leaving 4 bases unmatched. CDR3 length equals 13 residues. Germline CDR1 reads MNHEY; CDR2 reads SMNVEV (reference sequence). CDR3 residues: CASGQGPNQPQHF. The CDR3 DNA follows: TGTGCCAGCGGACAGGGACCAAATCAGCCCCAGCATTTT.

This clone has only one observation. The chain joins TRBV9 to TRBJ2-3; D is perhaps TRBD1 (6 bases). CDR1 SGDLS and CDR2 YYNGEE come from the germline V gene. With 7 bases removed from V and 2 bases from J, the gap between germline ends came to 17 bases. This CDR3 is built from 15 residues. The CDR3 here is CASARGGFATDTQYF. The CDR3 DNA reads as TGTGCCAGCGCGAGAGGGGGTTTCGCCACAGATACGCAGTATTTT.

CDR3 DNA sequence: TGTGCCAGCAGCTCCGGACTATCCCAAGAGACCCAGTACTTC. Protein product: CASSSGLSQETQYF. This chain joins TRBV7-7 and TRBJ2-5; D possibly corresponds to TRBD2 (6 bases). The germline V gene encodes CDR1 SSHAT and CDR2 FNYEAQ (reference sequence). V was cut by 4 bases and J by 1 base, with 10 bases left in between. This CDR3 region has 14 residues.

The chain carries TRBV7-9 and TRBJ2-3; TRBD1 matches 9 bases. V lost 4 bases and J lost 8; bases outside the gene matches: 13. The CDR3 is 16 amino acids. The germline V gene encodes CDR1 SEHNR and CDR2 FQNEAQ (reference sequence). CDR3 sequence reads: CASSSTGGTPEVTQYF. For the CDR3, the DNA is TGTGCCAGCAGCTCGACAGGGGGAACACCCGAGGTTACGCAGTATTTT.